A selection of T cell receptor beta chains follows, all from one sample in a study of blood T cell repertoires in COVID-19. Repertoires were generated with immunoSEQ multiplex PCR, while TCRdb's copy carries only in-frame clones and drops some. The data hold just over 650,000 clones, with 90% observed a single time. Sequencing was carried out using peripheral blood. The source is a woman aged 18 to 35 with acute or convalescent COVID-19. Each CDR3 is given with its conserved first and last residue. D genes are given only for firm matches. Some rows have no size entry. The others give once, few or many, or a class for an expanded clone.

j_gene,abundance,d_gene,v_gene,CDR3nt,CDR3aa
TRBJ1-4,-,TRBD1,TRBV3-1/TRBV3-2,TGTGCCAGCAGCCAGGGGACAGTAGTTGAAAAACTGTTTTTT,CASSQGTVVEKLFF
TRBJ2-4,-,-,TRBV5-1,TGCGCCAGCAGCTTGGTGGCAGATACCAAAAACATTCAGTACTTC,CASSLVADTKNIQYF
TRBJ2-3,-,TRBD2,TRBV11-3,TGTGCCAGCAGCTTAGCGGCGGGGGGGCAGTATTTT,CASSLAAGGQYF
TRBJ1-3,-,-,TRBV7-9,TGTGCCAGCAGCTGGGGTCAGGGCGATGGAAACACCATATATTTT,CASSWGQGDGNTIYF
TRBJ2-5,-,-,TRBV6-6,TGTGCCAGCAGTTACTCCGATAAGGGGGAGACCCAGTACTTC,CASSYSDKGETQYF
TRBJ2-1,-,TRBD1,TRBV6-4,TGTGCCAGCAGTCCCATGACAGGGATGGGAAATGAGCAGTTCTTC,CASSPMTGMGNEQFF
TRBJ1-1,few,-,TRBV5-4,TGTGCCGCCCAGGGGTTGAACACTGAAGCTTTCTTT,CAAQGLNTEAFF
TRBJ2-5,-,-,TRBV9,TGTGCCAGCAGCGCCCCGGGGTATCAAGAGACCCAGTACTTC,CASSAPGYQETQYF
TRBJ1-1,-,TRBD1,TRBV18,TGTGCCAGCTCACCAGTCGGGACAGTTGAAGCTTTCTTT,CASSPVGTVEAFF
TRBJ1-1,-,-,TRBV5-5,TGTGCCAGCAGCCATAGACAGATCAGAGTCACTGAAGCTTTCTTT,CASSHRQIRVTEAFF
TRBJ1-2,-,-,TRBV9,TGTGCCAGCAGCGCAGGGGCTCAGGATGGCTACACCTTC,CASSAGAQDGYTF
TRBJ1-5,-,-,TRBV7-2,TGTGCCAGCAGCTTAATAAGGGGTAATCAGCCCCAGCATTTT,CASSLIRGNQPQHF
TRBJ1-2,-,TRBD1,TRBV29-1,TGCAGCGTTGGACAGGGGAGCTATGGCTACACCTTC,CSVGQGSYGYTF
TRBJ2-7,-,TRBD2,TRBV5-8,TGTGCCAGCAGCCGAACCGGGACTAGCTTCGGTCACGAGCAGTACTTC,CASSRTGTSFGHEQYF
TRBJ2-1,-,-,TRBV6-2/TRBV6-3,TGTGCCAGCAGTCCCGATAGGGCAGGGCTCGGCAATGAGCAGTTCTTC,CASSPDRAGLGNEQFF
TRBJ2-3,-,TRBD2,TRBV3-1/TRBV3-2,TGTGCCAGCAGCCCCCGACTAGCAGTGATCAGGGATACGCAGTATTTT,CASSPRLAVIRDTQYF
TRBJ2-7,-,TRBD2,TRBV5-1,TGCGCCAGCAGCTTGAAAGCGGGGGGTTCAACCCCCGAGCAGTACTTC,CASSLKAGGSTPEQYF
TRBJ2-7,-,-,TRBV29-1,TGCAGCGTTGAAGACCCCCGGACAGCCTACGAGCAGTACTTC,CSVEDPRTAYEQYF
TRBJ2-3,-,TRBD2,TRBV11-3,TGTGCCAGCAGCCCGGGTGCCGGGGGGGCCCCAGATACGCAGTATTTT,CASSPGAGGAPDTQYF
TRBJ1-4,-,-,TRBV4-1,TGCGCCAGCAGCCAAGAGTCGGGGTCTGAAAAACTGTTTTTT,CASSQESGSEKLFF
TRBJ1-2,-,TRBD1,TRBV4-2,TGTGCCAGCAGCCAAGTCGCACAGGGGGTCGGAGGCTACACCTTC,CASSQVAQGVGGYTF
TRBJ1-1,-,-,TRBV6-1,TGTGCCAGCAGTGAGCGGGGGGCGAACACTGAAGCTTTCTTT,CASSERGANTEAFF
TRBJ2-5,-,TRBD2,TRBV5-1,TGCGCCAGCAGCCGAGGGACTAGCGGGGTGGGAGAGACCCAGTACTTC,CASSRGTSGVGETQYF
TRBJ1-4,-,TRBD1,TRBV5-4,TGTGCCAGCAGCTTCGACAGGGGGCGAACTAATGAAAAACTGTTTTTT,CASSFDRGRTNEKLFF
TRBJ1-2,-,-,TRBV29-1,TGCAGCGTTGTGAGGGGGTCCTATGGCTACACCTTC,CSVVRGSYGYTF
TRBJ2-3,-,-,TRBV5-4,TGTGCCAGCAGCTTGAAATTGGCAGGCTACACAGATACGCAGTATTTT,CASSLKLAGYTDTQYF
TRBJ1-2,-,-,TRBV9,TGTGCCAGCAGCACACTGACAGAACCTAACTATGGCTACACCTTC,CASSTLTEPNYGYTF
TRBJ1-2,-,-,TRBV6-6,TGTGCCAGCAGTTACGCACAGGGAGACTATGGCTACACCTTC,CASSYAQGDYGYTF
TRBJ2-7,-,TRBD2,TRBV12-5,TGTGCTAGTGGTTTGACTAGCGGGGTGTCCTACGAGCAGTACTTC,CASGLTSGVSYEQYF
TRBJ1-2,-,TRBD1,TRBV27,TGTGCCAGCAGTAGACAGGGAACCTATGGCTACACCTTC,CASSRQGTYGYTF
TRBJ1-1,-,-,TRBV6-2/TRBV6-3,TGTGCCAGCAGTTACTCGTGGCAGGGGACTGAAGCTTTCTTT,CASSYSWQGTEAFF
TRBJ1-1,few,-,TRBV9,TGTGCCAGCAGCCCCCGGGGTGGGGTAGGGAGTGGGGCTTTCTTT,CASSPRGGVGSGAFF
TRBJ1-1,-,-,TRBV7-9,TGTGCCAGCAACCGATCGCCCTCCACGGACACTGAAGCTTTCTTT,CASNRSPSTDTEAFF
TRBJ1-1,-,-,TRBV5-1,TGCGCCAGCAGCTCCCGGGGAGGGGTGGGGAACACTGAAGCTTTCTTT,CASSSRGGVGNTEAFF
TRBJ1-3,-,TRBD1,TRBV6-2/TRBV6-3,TGTGCCAGCAGTTTCAACAGGGGGACGTCTGGAAACACCATATATTTT,CASSFNRGTSGNTIYF
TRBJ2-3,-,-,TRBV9,TGTGCCAGCAGCGTATCGGGGTCTCACACAGATACGCAGTATTTT,CASSVSGSHTDTQYF
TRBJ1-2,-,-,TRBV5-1,TGCGCCAGCAGCTTGGTACAGACTTTGGGAGGGGGCTACACCTTC,CASSLVQTLGGGYTF
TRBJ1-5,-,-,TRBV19,TGTGCCAGTAGTCCTCGGGACATTCTGTCGCCCCAGCATTTT,CASSPRDILSPQHF
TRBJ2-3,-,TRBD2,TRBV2,TGTGCCAGCAGCCCCCCCCCGGGGGGGGGAACAGATACGCAGTATTTT,CASSPPPGGGTDTQYF
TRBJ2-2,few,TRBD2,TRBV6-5,TGTGCCAGCAGTTGGGGCCTAGCGGCCGGGGAGCTGTTTTTT,CASSWGLAAGELFF
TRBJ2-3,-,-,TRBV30,TGTGCCTGGAGTCCCCGACAGGTCTCCACAGATACGCAGTATTTT,CAWSPRQVSTDTQYF
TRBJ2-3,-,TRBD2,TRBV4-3,TGCGCCAGCAGCCAATTCCGGGGGGGCGGAGATACGCAGTATTTT,CASSQFRGGGDTQYF
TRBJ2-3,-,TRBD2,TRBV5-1,TGCGCCAGCAGCTCCGGACTAGCGGGTACCACAGATACGCAGTATTTT,CASSSGLAGTTDTQYF
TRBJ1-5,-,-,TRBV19,TGTGCCAGTGCCCTCGGGATCAATCAGCCCCAGCATTTT,CASALGINQPQHF
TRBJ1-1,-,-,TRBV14,TGTGCCAGCAGCCCTTCTCTGAACACTGAAGCTTTCTTT,CASSPSLNTEAFF
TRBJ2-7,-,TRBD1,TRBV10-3,TGTGCCATCAGTGGGGACAGCTACGAGCAGTACTTC,CAISGDSYEQYF
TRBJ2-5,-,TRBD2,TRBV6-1,TGTGCCAGCAGTGAAGCAAGCGGGGGGGTCGAGACCCAGTACTTC,CASSEASGGVETQYF
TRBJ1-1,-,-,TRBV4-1,TGCGCCAGCAGCCAGTGGTCGGGGAACACTGAAGCTTTCTTT,CASSQWSGNTEAFF
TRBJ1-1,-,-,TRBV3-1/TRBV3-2,TGTGCCAGCAGCCCCTCGGGCAGGGGAAGGAACACTGAAGCTTTCTTT,CASSPSGRGRNTEAFF
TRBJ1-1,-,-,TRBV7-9,TGTGCCAGCAGCCCGGGGCTAGGGGGTCTTAACACTGAAGCTTTCTTT,CASSPGLGGLNTEAFF
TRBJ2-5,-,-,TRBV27,TGTGCCAGCGCAGGGCCCCAAGAGACCCAGTACTTC,CASAGPQETQYF
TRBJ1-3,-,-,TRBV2,TGTGCCAGCCTTGCAGGGTTCTCTGGAAACACCATATATTTT,CASLAGFSGNTIYF
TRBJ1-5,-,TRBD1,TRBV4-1,TGCGCCAGCAGCCTAACGCGCCGGGACAGCCAGCATTTT,CASSLTRRDSQHF
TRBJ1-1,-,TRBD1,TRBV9,TGTGCCAGCAGACAGTGGACAGGGGATGGAATGAACACTGAAGCTTTCTTT,CASRQWTGDGMNTEAFF
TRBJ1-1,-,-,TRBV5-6,TGTGCCAGCAGCTTGCGGGTAACTGAAGCTTTCTTT,CASSLRVTEAFF
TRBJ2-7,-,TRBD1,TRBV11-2,TGTGCCAGCAGCTGGGGACAGGGGATCTCCTACGAGCAGTACTTC,CASSWGQGISYEQYF
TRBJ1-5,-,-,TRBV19,TGTGCCAGTAGGGTGACAGGTTATAGCAATCAGCCCCAGCATTTT,CASRVTGYSNQPQHF
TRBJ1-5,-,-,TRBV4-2,TGTGCCAGCAGCCAATCAGGAGGCCCCGTCAATCAGCCCCAGCATTTT,CASSQSGGPVNQPQHF